Below, 14 T cell receptor beta chains from the same sample are listed, as sequenced in a study of blood T cell repertoires in COVID-19. Clones were sequenced by immunoSEQ multiplex PCR, and TCRdb holds only the in-frame ones, with some missing. The data show fewer than 150,000 clones, approximately 84% seen once. Sequencing was carried out using peripheral blood. These receptors all come from a human donor in a cohort sampled during active COVID-19.

V usage is TRBV5-1 and J usage is TRBJ2-3; 10 bases map to TRBD2. V lost 1 base, J lost 0 bases, and 5 bases stayed unmatched. Germline V CDR1 and CDR2: SGHRS, YFSETQ. The CDR3 consists of 17 residues. In DNA, the CDR3 is TGCGCCAGCAGCTTGTCAGGACTAGCGGCTAGCACAGATACGCAGTATTTT. This sequence encodes CASSLSGLAASTDTQYF.

The chain uses TRBV5-5 and TRBJ1-1; 11 bases agree with TRBD1. With V trimmed by 0 bases and J by 4 bases, 5 bases remained unmatched. The CDR3 loop spans 16 amino acids. Germline loops: CDR1 SGHKS, CDR2 YYEKEE (reference sequence). The CDR3 sequence: CASSLGWTGGPTEAFF. In DNA, the CDR3 is TGTGCCAGCAGCTTGGGCTGGACAGGGGGCCCCACTGAAGCTTTCTTT. The variable domain in full, with the rest retrieved from reference TRBV5-5 and TRBJ1-1, is DAGVTQSPTHLIKTRGQQVTLRCSPISGHKSVSWYQQVLGQGPQFIFQYYEKEERGRGNFPDRFSARQFPNYSSELNVNALLLGDSALYLCASSLGWTGGPTEAFFGQGTRLTVV.

For the CDR3, the DNA is TGTGCCAGCAGCATAAGCGGTCAAGAGACCCAGTACTTC. This gives the protein CASSISGQETQYF. This chain connects TRBV5-6 to TRBJ2-5; perhaps TRBD2 as D (5 bases). The V end was cut by 4 bases, the J end by 2 bases, with 9 bases between. The germline V gene encodes CDR1 SGHDT and CDR2 YYEEEE. The CDR3 totals 13 residues.

V usage is TRBV7-8 and J usage is TRBJ1-2; 8 nucleotides line up with TRBD1. Germline trimming cut 1 base from V and 3 bases from J; bases unmatched to any gene: 4. Germline V gene sequence: CDR1 SGHVS, CDR2 FQNEAQ. The CDR3 loop spans 15 amino acids. The CDR3 sequence: CASSLVGTGHYGYTF. As DNA, the CDR3 is TGTGCCAGCAGCTTAGTAGGGACAGGCCACTATGGCTACACCTTC. Drawing the rest from reference TRBV7-8 and TRBJ1-2, the complete variable domain is GAGVSQSPRYKVAKRGQDVALRCDPISGHVSLFWYQQALGQGPEFLTYFQNEAQLDKSGLPSDRFFAERPEGSVSTLKIQRTQQEDSAVYLCASSLVGTGHYGYTFGSGTRLTVV.

This chain uses TRBV6-5 with TRBJ2-7; 7 bases are a match to TRBD1. Germline V CDR1 and CDR2: MNHEY, SVGAGI. CDR3 size: 13 residues. With V trimmed by 6 bases and J by 6 bases, 8 bases remained unmatched. The CDR3 sequence: CASSLRQGGEQYF. The DNA of the CDR3 is TGTGCCAGCAGCCTACGACAGGGCGGCGAGCAGTACTTC.

The chain carries TRBV18 and TRBJ1-2; 10 bases are a match to TRBD1. Per the germline V gene, CDR1 is KGHSH and CDR2 is LQKENI. The CDR3 runs to 16 residues. V was clipped by 2 bases and J by 4 bases; unmatched bases: 7. The DNA of the CDR3 is TGTGCCAGCTCACCAGCGCCGGGACAGGGGTTCTATGGCTACACCTTC. This sequence encodes CASSPAPGQGFYGYTF.

The genes are TRBV30 and TRBJ2-4; TRBD1 agrees at 12 bases. V shed 3 bases and J 8 bases; nucleotides not matched to a gene: 17. The germline CDR1 and CDR2 sequences are GTSNPN and SVGIG (reference sequence). CDR3 length: 18 residues. As DNA, the CDR3 is TGTGCCTGGAGCGGAGGAGGGGACAGGGGGCCAGCGAGGTACATTCAGTACTTC. The encoded protein is CAWSGGGDRGPARYIQYF.

The chain employs TRBV6-1 and TRBJ2-7; perhaps TRBD2 as D (5 bases). Trimming pared 1 base from V and 7 bases from J, leaving 23 bases between. The CDR3 runs 17 residues. Germline CDR1 reads MNHNS; CDR2 reads SASEGT. CDR3 protein: CASSEGVFEGIDKEQYF. The CDR3 DNA reads as TGTGCCAGCAGTGAAGGGGTTTTCGAGGGCATTGATAAGGAGCAGTACTTC.

This chain joins TRBV7-9 and TRBJ2-3; D is ambiguous. V lost 6 bases and J 2 bases, leaving 12 bases between the germline ends. The CDR3 is made up of 14 amino acids. Germline CDR1 and CDR2: SEHNR and FQNEAQ (reference sequence). CDR3 protein: CASSPALVTDTQYF. The CDR3 DNA reads as TGTGCCAGCAGTCCGGCCCTAGTCACAGATACGCAGTATTTT.

The chain links TRBV9 to TRBJ2-7; weak D call: TRBD2 (5 bases). V gave up 0 bases and J gave up 4 bases, with 17 bases separating them. This CDR3 contains 16 residues. Germline assignment: CDR1 SGDLS and CDR2 YYNGEE. The CDR3 here is CASSVGMEELGYEQYF. The CDR3 DNA sequence: TGTGCCAGCAGCGTAGGCATGGAGGAGCTAGGATACGAGCAGTACTTC.

The sample holds a few counts of this clone. The chain uses TRBV19 and TRBJ1-5, with TRBD1 matching over 7 bases. The CDR3 loop spans 17 amino acids. Germline-derived CDR1 and CDR2 are LNHDA and SQIVND (reference sequence). After removal of 6 bases from V and 5 bases from J, the junction contained 16 bases not matched to a gene. CDR3 region: CASSEGPGQTLDQPQHF. In DNA form, the CDR3 reads TGTGCCAGTAGCGAGGGCCCGGGACAGACCCTTGATCAGCCCCAGCATTTT.

This sequence joins TRBV7-9 and TRBJ2-3; TRBD2 matches at 9 bases. This CDR3 comprises 14 residues. V lost 3 bases, J lost 4 bases, and 2 bases stayed unmatched. CDR1 is SEHNR, CDR2 FQNEAQ, per germline (reference sequence). The CDR3 loop reads CASSFAGGPDTQYF. In DNA, the CDR3 is TGTGCCAGCAGCTTTGCGGGGGGGCCAGATACGCAGTATTTT.

In this sample, this clone turned up once. In nucleotides, the CDR3 is TGTGCCAGCAGCGGCTCTAGCGAGAGCTCCTACGAGCAGTACTTC. It yields the protein CASSGSSESSYEQYF. This rearrangement joins TRBV9 to TRBJ2-7, with D possibly TRBD2 on 6 matching bases. V was clipped by 3 bases and J by 0 bases, with 13 bases between them. Germline V CDR1 and CDR2: SGDLS, YYNGEE. The CDR3 consists of 15 residues.

This clone is a singleton in its sample. The V call is TRBV2, the J call TRBJ2-7, with 10 bases identical to TRBD1. CDR3 length equals 14 residues. The germline CDR1 and CDR2 sequences are SNHLY and FYNNEI. The ends lost 6 bases at V and 0 bases at J; junction bases unmatched: 2. CDR3 region: CASRGTGVSYEQYF. The CDR3 DNA sequence: TGTGCCAGCAGGGGGACAGGGGTCTCCTACGAGCAGTACTTC.